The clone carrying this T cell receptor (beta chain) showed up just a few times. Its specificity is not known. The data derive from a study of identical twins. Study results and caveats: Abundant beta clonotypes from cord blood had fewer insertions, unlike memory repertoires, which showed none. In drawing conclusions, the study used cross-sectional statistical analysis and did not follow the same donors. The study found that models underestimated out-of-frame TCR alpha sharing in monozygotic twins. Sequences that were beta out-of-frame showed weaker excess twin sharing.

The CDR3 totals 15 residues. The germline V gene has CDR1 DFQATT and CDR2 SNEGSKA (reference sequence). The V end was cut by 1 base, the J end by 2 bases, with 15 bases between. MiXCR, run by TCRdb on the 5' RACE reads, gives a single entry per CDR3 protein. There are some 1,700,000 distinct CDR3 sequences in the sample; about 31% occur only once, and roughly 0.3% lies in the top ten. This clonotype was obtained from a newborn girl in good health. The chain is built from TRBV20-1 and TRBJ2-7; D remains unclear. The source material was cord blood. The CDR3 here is CSARGFPDGAYEQYF. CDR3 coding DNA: TGCAGTGCTAGAGGATTCCCGGACGGCGCCTACGAGCAGTACTTC.